These T cell receptor beta chains were read from a single sample in a study of PD-1 blockade in classical Hodgkin lymphoma. The method was immunoSEQ multiplex PCR; TCRdb's version includes in-frame clones alone and lacks a portion of them. The repertoire includes some 90,000 clones, just under 80% of them detected once, and over 7.5% sits in the top ten. Sample: peripheral blood mononuclear cells (PBMCs), taken before the fourth cycle of nivolumab. Receptors were obtained from a human donor with classical Hodgkin lymphoma. The CDR3 runs from the conserved cysteine through the conserved F or W. Each record gives: D gene, clone size, J gene, V gene, CDR3 protein, CDR3 DNA. The D gene is left open where the match is weak. Not every row has a clone size; where given, it reads once, few, many or a size class.

.	.	TRBJ2-5	TRBV5-8	CASSLGQSPGETQYF	TGTGCCAGCAGCTTGGGACAGTCACCAGGAGAGACCCAGTACTTC
.	.	TRBJ1-2	TRBV10-3	CAISDVGAYGYTF	TGTGCCATCAGTGATGTGGGCGCGTATGGCTACACCTTC
.	few	TRBJ2-7	TRBV6-5	CASIGRGYYEQYF	TGTGCCAGCATAGGCAGGGGTTACTACGAGCAGTACTTC
.	few	TRBJ2-5	TRBV21-1	CASSLPGGTVQWYQETQYF	TGTGCCAGCAGCCTACCTGGGGGGACAGTTCAATGGTACCAAGAGACCCAGTACTTC
.	few	TRBJ1-5	TRBV2	CASSEIDQPQHF	TGTGCCAGCAGTGAAATTGATCAGCCCCAGCATTTT
.	.	TRBJ2-3	TRBV7-2	CASKRGRGTDTQYF	TGTGCCAGCAAACGGGGCCGGGGGACAGATACGCAGTATTTT
.	.	TRBJ2-7	TRBV9	CASSVDGTSSSYEQYF	TGTGCCAGCAGCGTAGATGGGACTTCCTCCTCCTACGAGCAGTACTTC
TRBD2	.	TRBJ2-7	TRBV7-6	CASSPSGGGSYEQYF	TGTGCCAGCAGTCCAAGCGGGGGCGGCTCCTACGAGCAGTACTTC
TRBD1	.	TRBJ1-1	TRBV6-5	CASSDDRGTEAFF	TGTGCCAGCAGTGACGACAGGGGCACTGAAGCTTTCTTT
TRBD2	.	TRBJ2-5	TRBV9	CASSVDRSLPGVSGRGVEETQYF	TGTGCCAGCAGCGTAGACCGTTCACTTCCAGGAGTTAGCGGGAGAGGCGTAGAAGAGACCCAGTACTTC
.	few	TRBJ2-1	TRBV10-3	CAIKGLSGDEQFF	TGTGCCATCAAGGGACTATCAGGGGATGAGCAGTTCTTC
.	.	TRBJ2-3	TRBV2	CASSETVDTQYF	TGTGCCAGCAGTGAAACGGTTGATACGCAGTATTTT
.	medium-sized	TRBJ2-2	TRBV27	CASSPRDGYGELFF	TGTGCCAGCAGTCCCCGTGACGGATACGGGGAGCTGTTTTTT
.	.	TRBJ2-3	TRBV7-3	CASSLNAMGGTDTQYF	TGTGCCAGCAGCTTAAACGCCATGGGCGGCACAGATACGCAGTATTTT
TRBD1	.	TRBJ1-3	TRBV29-1	CSVTAGTVFSGNTIYF	TGCAGCGTCACCGCCGGGACAGTCTTCTCTGGAAACACCATATATTTT
TRBD1	few	TRBJ1-2	TRBV19	CASSQGANGYTF	TGTGCCAGCTCACAGGGGGCGAATGGCTACACCTTC
TRBD1	few	TRBJ1-1	TRBV6-4	CASSDRGDTEAFF	TGTGCCAGCAGCGACAGGGGTGACACTGAAGCTTTCTTT
.	once	TRBJ1-4	TRBV6-5	CASSSNREGGEKLFF	TGTGCCAGCAGTTCCAACAGGGAGGGAGGAGAAAAACTGTTTTTT
.	.	TRBJ1-4	TRBV28	CASSDPGRSYEKLFF	TGTGCCAGCAGTGATCCAGGGAGGTCTTATGAAAAACTGTTTTTT
.	.	TRBJ1-2	TRBV7-7	CASSLVGYPGHHPTDYGYTF	TGTGCTAGCAGCTTAGTAGGTTATCCGGGACACCACCCTACCGACTATGGCTACACCTTC
.	.	TRBJ2-1	TRBV7-2	CASSLVGIRNNEQFF	TGTGCCAGCAGCTTAGTGGGGATCCGGAACAATGAGCAGTTCTTC
.	.	TRBJ2-7	TRBV7-9	CASSSSRSEQYF	TGTGCCAGCAGCTCCTCGAGGAGCGAGCAGTACTTC